This T cell receptor beta chain was sequenced during a study of blood T cell repertoires in COVID-19. Looking at the study overall: Italy, Spain and the United States were the sources of the convalescent and acute COVID-19 samples.

TCRdb keeps only in-frame clones here, not all; method: immunoSEQ multiplex PCR. The sample lists 75,000 or so clones, over 80% occurring once. The sequenced sample was peripheral blood. The source is a woman of 80 years or more with acute or convalescent COVID-19.

Here the CDR3 reads CAWSGASGQRTDTQYF. The CDR3 DNA reads as TGTGCCTGGAGTGGGGCTAGCGGGCAACGCACAGATACGCAGTATTTT. The chain has TRBV30 and TRBJ2-3, with 8 nucleotides matching TRBD2. Germline V gene lookup returns CDR1 GTSNPN and CDR2 SVGIG (reference sequence). V lost 1 base, J lost 1 base, and 7 bases stayed unmatched. CDR3 size: 16 residues.